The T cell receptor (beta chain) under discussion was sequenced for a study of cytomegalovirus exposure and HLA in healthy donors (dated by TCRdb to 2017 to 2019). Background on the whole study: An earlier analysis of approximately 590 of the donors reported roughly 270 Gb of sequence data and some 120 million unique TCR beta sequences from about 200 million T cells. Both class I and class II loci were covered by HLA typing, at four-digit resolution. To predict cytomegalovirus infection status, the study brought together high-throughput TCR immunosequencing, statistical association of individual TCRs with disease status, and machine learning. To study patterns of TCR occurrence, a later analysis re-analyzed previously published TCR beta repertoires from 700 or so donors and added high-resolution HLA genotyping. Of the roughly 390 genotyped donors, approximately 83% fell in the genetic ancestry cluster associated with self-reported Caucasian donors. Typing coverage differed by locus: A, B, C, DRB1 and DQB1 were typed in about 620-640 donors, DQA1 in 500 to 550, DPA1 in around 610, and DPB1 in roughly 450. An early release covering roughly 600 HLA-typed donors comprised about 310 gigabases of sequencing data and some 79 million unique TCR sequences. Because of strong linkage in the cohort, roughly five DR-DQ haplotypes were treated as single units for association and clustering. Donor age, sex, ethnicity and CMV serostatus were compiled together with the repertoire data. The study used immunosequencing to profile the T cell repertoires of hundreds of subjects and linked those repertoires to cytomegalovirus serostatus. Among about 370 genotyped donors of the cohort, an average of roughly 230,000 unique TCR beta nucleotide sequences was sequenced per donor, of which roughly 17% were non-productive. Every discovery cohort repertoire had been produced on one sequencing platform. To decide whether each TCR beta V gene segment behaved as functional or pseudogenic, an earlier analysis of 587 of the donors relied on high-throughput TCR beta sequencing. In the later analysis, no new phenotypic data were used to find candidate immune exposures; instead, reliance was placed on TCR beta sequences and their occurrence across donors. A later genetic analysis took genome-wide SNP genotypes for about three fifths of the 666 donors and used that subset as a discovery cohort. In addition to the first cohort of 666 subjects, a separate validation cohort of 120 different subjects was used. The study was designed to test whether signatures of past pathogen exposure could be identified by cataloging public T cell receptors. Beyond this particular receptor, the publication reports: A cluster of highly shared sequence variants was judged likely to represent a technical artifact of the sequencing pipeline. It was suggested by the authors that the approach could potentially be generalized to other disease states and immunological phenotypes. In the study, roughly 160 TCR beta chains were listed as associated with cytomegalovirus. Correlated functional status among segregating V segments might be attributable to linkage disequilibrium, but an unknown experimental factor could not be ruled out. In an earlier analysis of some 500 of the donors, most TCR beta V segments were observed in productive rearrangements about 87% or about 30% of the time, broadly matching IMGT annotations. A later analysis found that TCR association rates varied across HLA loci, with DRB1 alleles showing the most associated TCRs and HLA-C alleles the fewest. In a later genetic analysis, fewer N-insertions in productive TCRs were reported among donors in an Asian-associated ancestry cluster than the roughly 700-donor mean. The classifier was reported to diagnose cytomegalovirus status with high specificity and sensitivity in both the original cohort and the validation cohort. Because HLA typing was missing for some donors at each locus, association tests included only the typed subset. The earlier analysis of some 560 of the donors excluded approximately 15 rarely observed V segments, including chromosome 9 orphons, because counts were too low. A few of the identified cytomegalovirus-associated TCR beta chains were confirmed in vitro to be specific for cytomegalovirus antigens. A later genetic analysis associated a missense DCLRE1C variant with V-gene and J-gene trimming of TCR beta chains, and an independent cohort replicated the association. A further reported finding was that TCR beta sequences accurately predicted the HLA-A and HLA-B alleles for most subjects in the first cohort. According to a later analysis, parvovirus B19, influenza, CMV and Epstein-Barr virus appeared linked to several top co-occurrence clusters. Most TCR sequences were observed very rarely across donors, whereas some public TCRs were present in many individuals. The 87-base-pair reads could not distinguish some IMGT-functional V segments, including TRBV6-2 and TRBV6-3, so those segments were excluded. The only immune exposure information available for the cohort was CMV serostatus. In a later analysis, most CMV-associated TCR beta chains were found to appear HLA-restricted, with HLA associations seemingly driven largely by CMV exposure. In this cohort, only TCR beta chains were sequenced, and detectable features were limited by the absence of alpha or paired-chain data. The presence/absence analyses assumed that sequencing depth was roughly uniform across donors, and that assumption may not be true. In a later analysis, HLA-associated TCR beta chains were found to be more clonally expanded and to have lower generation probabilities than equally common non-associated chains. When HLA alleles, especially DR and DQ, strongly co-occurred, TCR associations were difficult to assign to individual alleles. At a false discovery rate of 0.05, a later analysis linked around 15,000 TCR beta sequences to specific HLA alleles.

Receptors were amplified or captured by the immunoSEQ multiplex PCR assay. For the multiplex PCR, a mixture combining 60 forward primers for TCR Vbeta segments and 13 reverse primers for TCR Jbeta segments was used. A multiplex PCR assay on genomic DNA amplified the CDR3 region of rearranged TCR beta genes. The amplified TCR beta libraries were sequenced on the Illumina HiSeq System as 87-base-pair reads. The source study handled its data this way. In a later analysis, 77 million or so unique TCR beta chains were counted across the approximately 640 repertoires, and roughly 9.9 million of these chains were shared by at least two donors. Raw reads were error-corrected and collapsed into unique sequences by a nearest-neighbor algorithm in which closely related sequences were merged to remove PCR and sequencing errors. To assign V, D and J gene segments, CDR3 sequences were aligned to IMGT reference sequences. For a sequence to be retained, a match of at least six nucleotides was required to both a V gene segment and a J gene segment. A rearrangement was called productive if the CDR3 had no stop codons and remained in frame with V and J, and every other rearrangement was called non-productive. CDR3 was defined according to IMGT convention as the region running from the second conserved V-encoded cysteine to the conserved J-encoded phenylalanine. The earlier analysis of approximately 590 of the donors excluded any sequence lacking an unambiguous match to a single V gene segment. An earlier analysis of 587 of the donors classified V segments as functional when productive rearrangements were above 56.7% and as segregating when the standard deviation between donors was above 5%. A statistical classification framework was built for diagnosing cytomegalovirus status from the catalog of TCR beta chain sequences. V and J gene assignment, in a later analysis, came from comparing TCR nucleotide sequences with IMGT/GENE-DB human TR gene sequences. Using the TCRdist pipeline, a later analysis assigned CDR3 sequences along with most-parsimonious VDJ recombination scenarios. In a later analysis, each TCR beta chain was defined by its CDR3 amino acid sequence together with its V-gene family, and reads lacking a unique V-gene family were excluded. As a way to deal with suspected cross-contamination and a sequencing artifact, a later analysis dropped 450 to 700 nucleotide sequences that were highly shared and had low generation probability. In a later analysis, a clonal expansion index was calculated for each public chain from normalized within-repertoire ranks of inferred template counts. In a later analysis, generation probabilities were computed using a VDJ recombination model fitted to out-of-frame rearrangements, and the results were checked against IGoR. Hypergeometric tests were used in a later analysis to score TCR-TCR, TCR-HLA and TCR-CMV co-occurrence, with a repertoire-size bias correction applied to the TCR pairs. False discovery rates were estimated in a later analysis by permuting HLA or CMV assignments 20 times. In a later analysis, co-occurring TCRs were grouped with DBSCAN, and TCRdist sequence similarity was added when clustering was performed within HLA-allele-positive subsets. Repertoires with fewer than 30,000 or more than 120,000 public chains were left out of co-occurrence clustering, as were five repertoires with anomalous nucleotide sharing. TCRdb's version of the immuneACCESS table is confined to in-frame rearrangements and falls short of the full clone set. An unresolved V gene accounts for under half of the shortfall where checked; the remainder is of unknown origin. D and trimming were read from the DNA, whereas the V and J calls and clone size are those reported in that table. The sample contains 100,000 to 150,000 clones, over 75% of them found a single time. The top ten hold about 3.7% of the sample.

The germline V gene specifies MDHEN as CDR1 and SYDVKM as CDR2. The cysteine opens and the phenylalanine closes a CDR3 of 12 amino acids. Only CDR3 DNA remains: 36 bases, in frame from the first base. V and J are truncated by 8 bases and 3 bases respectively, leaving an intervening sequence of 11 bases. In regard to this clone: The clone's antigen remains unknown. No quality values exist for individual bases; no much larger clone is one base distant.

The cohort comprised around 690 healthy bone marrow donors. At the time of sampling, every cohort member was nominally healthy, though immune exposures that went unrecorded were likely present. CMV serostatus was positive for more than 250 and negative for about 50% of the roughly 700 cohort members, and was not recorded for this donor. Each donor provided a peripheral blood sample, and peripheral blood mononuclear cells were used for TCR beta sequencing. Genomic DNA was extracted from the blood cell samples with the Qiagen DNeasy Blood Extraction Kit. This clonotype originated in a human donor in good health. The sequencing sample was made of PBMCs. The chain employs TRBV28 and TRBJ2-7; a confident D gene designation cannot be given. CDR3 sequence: CASGSNGYEQYF. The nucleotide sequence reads TGTGCCAGCGGCAGTAATGGCTACGAGCAGTACTTC.